The 16 T cell receptor beta chains given below trace back to one sample, sequenced in a study of blood T cell repertoires in COVID-19. Libraries were prepared by immunoSEQ multiplex PCR; TCRdb keeps only in-frame clonotypes and omits some of them. The sample shows 320,000 or so clones, roughly 87% of them seen only once. The specimen sequenced was PBMCs or T cells enriched from blood (not recorded which). Every receptor here comes from a woman aged 25 to 39 who had recovered from COVID-19.

The V call is TRBV7-2, the J call TRBJ2-3, with D possibly TRBD1 on 5 matching bases. The CDR3 has 15 residues. Trimming stripped 4 bases from V and 0 bases from J, with 11 bases between. The germline CDR1 and CDR2 sequences are SGHTA and FQGNSA. The CDR3 DNA reads as TGTGCCAGCAGCTCAGACAGAGTTAGCACAGATACGCAGTATTTT. This encodes CASSSDRVSTDTQYF.

The rearrangement uses TRBV28 and TRBJ2-2; 11 bases match TRBD1. The germline V gene encodes CDR1 MDHEN and CDR2 SYDVKM. V lost 3 bases to trimming and J lost 3 bases; unmatched junction nucleotides: 6. The CDR3 has 17 amino acids. The CDR3 sequence is CASSFGQGAVDTGELFF. CDR3 DNA sequence: TGTGCCAGCAGTTTCGGACAGGGGGCTGTGGACACCGGGGAGCTGTTTTTT.

The chain carries TRBV15 and TRBJ2-3, with a possible D match to TRBD1 (5 bases). The V gene lost 0 bases and the J gene lost 7 bases, with 8 bases spanning the gap. Germline loops: CDR1 LNHNV, CDR2 YYDKDF (reference sequence). The CDR3 sequence is 13 residues long. The CDR3 bases are TGTGCCACCAGCAGAGATGGGGCTTATACGCAGTATTTT. As protein: CATSRDGAYTQYF. Drawing the rest from reference TRBV15 and TRBJ2-3, the complete variable domain is DAMVIQNPRYQVTQFGKPVTLSCSQTLNHNVMYWYQQKSSQAPKLLFHYYDKDFNNEADTPDNFQSRRPNTSFCFLDIRSPGLGDTAMYLCATSRDGAYTQYFGPGTRLTVL.

V usage is TRBV14 and J usage is TRBJ1-3; 7 bases line up with TRBD1. V trimming: 3 bases; J trimming: 2 bases; junction bases outside the gene matches: 10. Per germline, CDR1 SGHDN and CDR2 FVKESK. The CDR3 is made up of 17 amino acids. The CDR3 DNA follows: TGTGCCAGCAGCCAGGATCCGGGACAGCGCGCTGGAAACACCATATATTTT. This sequence encodes CASSQDPGQRAGNTIYF.

The J gene is TRBJ1-1, the V gene TRBV19; weak D call: TRBD1 (5 bases). This CDR3 contains 12 residues. Per germline, CDR1 LNHDA and CDR2 SQIVND (reference sequence). V lost 1 base and J lost 11, with 11 bases in between. The CDR3 sequence: CASSIVAGDAFF. In DNA, the CDR3 is TGTGCCAGTAGTATAGTGGCGGGGGACGCTTTCTTT.

The V gene is TRBV28, the J gene TRBJ2-7; 9 bases align to TRBD1. With V trimmed by 7 bases and J by 1 base, 8 bases remained unmatched. From germline, CDR1 is MDHEN and CDR2 SYDVKM. CDR3 length: 15 residues. The CDR3 here is CASITGTGISYEQYF. In DNA form, the CDR3 reads TGTGCCAGCATCACCGGGACAGGGATTTCCTACGAGCAGTACTTC.

The CDR3 region is CASSQETDRGYTF. The DNA for the CDR3 is TGTGCCAGCAGCCAAGAGACAGACCGTGGCTACACCTTC. This chain uses TRBV3-1 (or the pseudogene TRBV3-2) with TRBJ1-2; D possibly corresponds to TRBD1 (5 bases). The germline V gene has CDR1 LGHDT and CDR2 YNNKEL (reference sequence). Trimming removed 0 bases at V and 7 bases at J, with 9 bases between. The CDR3 has 13 amino acids.

This rearrangement joins TRBV4-1 to TRBJ2-3; possible D gene TRBD2, 7 bases. Germline CDR1 is MGHRA and CDR2 is YSYEKL. Trimming left V 5 bases short and J 4 bases short, with 19 bases between. CDR3 length: 16 amino acids. For the CDR3, the DNA is TGCGCCAGCAGCTCCCGGATGGGGGGGGGCGCAGATACGCAGTATTTT. Its translation: CASSSRMGGGADTQYF.

This chain uses TRBV2 with TRBJ1-5; unclear D gene. Germline V gene data show CDR1 as SNHLY and CDR2 as FYNNEI. The CDR3 extends over 16 amino acids. Trimming left V 1 base short and J 0 bases short, with 10 bases between. The CDR3 reads CASSEVTQHSNQPQHF. The CDR3 DNA reads TGTGCCAGCAGTGAAGTCACCCAACATAGCAATCAGCCCCAGCATTTT. The entire variable domain, with the rest obtained from reference TRBV2 and TRBJ1-5, is as follows: EPEVTQTPSHQVTQMGQEVILRCVPISNHLYFYWYRQILGQKVEFLVSFYNNEISEKSEIFDDQFSVERPDGSNFTLKIRSTKLEDSAMYFCASSEVTQHSNQPQHFGDGTRLSIL.

V usage is TRBV19 and J usage is TRBJ2-2; tentative D call: TRBD1 (5 bases). Looked up from germline, CDR1 is LNHDA and CDR2 is SQIVND (reference sequence). Trimming took off 4 bases at V and 3 bases at J, with 12 bases between the two ends. The CDR3 is 15 residues long. CDR3 nucleotide sequence: TGTGCCAGTAGTACTCGACAGACTTACACCGGGGAGCTGTTTTTT. Its protein is CASSTRQTYTGELFF.

This chain connects TRBV7-9 to TRBJ2-2; D unresolved. Per the germline V gene, CDR1 is SEHNR and CDR2 is FQNEAQ (reference sequence). The CDR3 consists of 12 residues. Between the trimmed V and J ends, which lost 5 bases and 1 base, there was a span of 2 bases. In DNA, the CDR3 is TGTGCCAGCAGCCTGAACACCGGGGAGCTGTTTTTT. Residues: CASSLNTGELFF.

V gene TRBV12-3 or TRBV12-4 combines with J gene TRBJ1-5; TRBD1 might be the D (5 bases). The CDR3 contains 12 residues. Between the trimmed V and J ends, which lost 5 bases and 9 bases, there was a span of 11 bases. DNA of the CDR3: TGTGCCAGCAGTAGGGGTTCTGGGCCCCAGCATTTT. Encoded protein: CASSRGSGPQHF.

The chain combines TRBV28 with TRBJ1-2, with D perhaps TRBD1 (5 bases). The V gene's germline CDR1 is MDHEN and CDR2 SYDVKM. V was trimmed by 3 bases and J by 2 bases, leaving 16 bases between them. CDR3 length equals 16 residues. The CDR3 DNA sequence: TGTGCCAGCAGTTTTACAGGACCGAAGACCAACTATGGCTACACCTTC. This translates into CASSFTGPKTNYGYTF.

The chain carries TRBV7-9 and TRBJ2-3; D is possibly TRBD1 (5 bases). The CDR3 contains 15 residues. Germline V CDR1 and CDR2: SEHNR, FQNEAQ (reference sequence). The V end lost 3 bases, the J end lost 2 bases, and 12 bases lay between the germline ends. CDR3 nucleotides: TGTGCCAGCAGCTTCTCAACAGGCCTCACAGATACGCAGTATTTT. Its protein product is CASSFSTGLTDTQYF.

A remark on this clone: Other DNA sequences of this sample code for an identical CDR3. The chain couples TRBV30 to TRBJ1-5; 11 bases fit TRBD1. The germline CDR1 and CDR2 sequences are GTSNPN and SVGIG (reference sequence). CDR3 size: 16 residues. The V and J ends lost 3 bases and 6 bases, in that order; junction bases with no gene match: 10. The CDR3 protein is CAWRPTGQGEGQPQHF. The DNA of the CDR3 is TGTGCCTGGAGGCCAACGGGACAGGGGGAGGGTCAGCCCCAGCATTTT.

J is TRBJ1-6 and V is TRBV14, with TRBD1 matching 9 bases. Trimming cost V 0 bases and J 10 bases; bases outside gene matches: 7. Germline loops: CDR1 SGHDN, CDR2 FVKESK. CDR3 length equals 16 residues. The DNA of the CDR3 is TGTGCCAGCAGCCAAGATAGGGGGACAGGGTTATCACCCCTCCACTTT. Translated, it gives CASSQDRGTGLSPLHF.